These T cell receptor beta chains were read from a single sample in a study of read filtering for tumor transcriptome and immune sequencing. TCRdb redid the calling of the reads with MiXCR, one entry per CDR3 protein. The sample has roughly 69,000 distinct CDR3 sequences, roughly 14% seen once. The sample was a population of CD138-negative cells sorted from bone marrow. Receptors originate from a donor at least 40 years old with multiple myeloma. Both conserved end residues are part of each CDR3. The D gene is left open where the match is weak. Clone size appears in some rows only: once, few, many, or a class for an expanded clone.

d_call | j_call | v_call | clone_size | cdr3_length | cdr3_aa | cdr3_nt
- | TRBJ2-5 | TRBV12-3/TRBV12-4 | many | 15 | CASSPRSRFRETQYF | TGTGCCAGCAGTCCCAGATCTAGGTTCCGAGAGACCCAGTACTTC
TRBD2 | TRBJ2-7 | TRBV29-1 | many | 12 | CSVEWVGGEQYF | TGCAGCGTTGAATGGGTGGGAGGGGAGCAGTACTTC
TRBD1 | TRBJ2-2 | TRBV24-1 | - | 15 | CATSAQGANTGELFF | TGTGCCACCAGTGCACAGGGGGCGAACACCGGGGAGCTGTTTTTT
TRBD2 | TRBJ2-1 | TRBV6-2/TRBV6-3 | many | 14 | CASSSFGLVYEQFF | TGTGCCAGCAGTTCCTTCGGACTAGTATATGAGCAGTTCTTC
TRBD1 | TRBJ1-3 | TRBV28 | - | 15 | CASSPAGGLGNTIYF | TGTGCCAGCAGTCCTGCAGGGGGCCTGGGAAACACCATATATTTT
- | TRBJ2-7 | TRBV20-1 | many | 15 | CSARRGTTKSYEQYF | TGCAGTGCTAGACGCGGGACGACTAAATCCTACGAGCAGTACTTC
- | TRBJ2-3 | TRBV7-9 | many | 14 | CASSLAGVADTQYF | TGTGCCAGCAGCTTAGCGGGAGTGGCAGATACGCAGTATTTT
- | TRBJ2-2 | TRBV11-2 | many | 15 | CASSFQAGTSGELFF | TGTGCCAGCAGCTTTCAGGCAGGGACCTCCGGGGAGCTGTTTTTT
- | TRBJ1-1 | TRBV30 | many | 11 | CARKGGAEAFF | TGTGCCCGGAAGGGGGGAGCTGAAGCTTTCTTT
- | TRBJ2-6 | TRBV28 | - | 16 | CASRRGVVSGANVLTF | TGTGCCAGCAGGAGGGGTGTGGTATCTGGGGCCAACGTCCTGACTTTC
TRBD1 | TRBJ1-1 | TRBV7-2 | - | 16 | CASTMGQGLYYTEAFF | TGTGCCAGCACCATGGGACAGGGACTATACTACACTGAAGCTTTCTTT
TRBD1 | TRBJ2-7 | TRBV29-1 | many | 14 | CSVRDRGHHYEQYF | TGCAGCGTTCGGGACAGGGGGCACCACTACGAGCAGTACTTC
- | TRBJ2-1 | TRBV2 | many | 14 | CASSENGVFDEQFF | TGTGCCAGCAGTGAAAATGGAGTTTTCGATGAGCAGTTCTTC
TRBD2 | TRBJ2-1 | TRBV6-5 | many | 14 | CASTPRGRGNEQFF | TGTGCCAGCACCCCTCGCGGGAGAGGAAATGAGCAGTTCTTC
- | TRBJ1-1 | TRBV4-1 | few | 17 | CASSQAPGLGVNTEAFF | TGCGCCAGCAGCCAGGCTCCGGGCCTTGGGGTGAACACTGAAGCTTTCTTT
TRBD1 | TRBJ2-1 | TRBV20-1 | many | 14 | CSASTHRGNYEQFF | TGCAGTGCTTCTACACACAGGGGGAACTATGAGCAGTTCTTC
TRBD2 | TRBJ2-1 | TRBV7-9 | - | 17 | CAIRPPLGGRAYNEQFF | TGTGCCATCAGGCCACCTCTAGGCGGGAGGGCCTACAATGAGCAGTTCTTC
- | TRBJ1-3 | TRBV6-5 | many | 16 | CASSAARTVSGNTIYF | TGTGCCAGCAGCGCCGCCCGGACAGTCTCTGGAAACACCATATATTTT
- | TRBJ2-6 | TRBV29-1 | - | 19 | CSVAGTFPSSSSGANVLTF | TGCAGCGTGGCCGGGACATTCCCTTCTTCTAGCTCTGGGGCCAACGTCCTGACTTTC
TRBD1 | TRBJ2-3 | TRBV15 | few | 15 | CATSRPGQGVDTQYF | TGTGCCACCAGCAGACCGGGACAGGGAGTAGATACGCAGTATTTT
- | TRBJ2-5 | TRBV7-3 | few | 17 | CASSLGQAGSAKETQYF | TGTGCCAGCAGCTTAGGGCAGGCAGGGTCGGCGAAAGAGACCCAGTACTTC
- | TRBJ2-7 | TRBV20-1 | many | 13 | CSARAESSYEQYF | TGCAGTGCTAGAGCCGAGAGCTCCTACGAGCAGTACTTC
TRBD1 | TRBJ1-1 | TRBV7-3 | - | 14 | CAGSTGQGGTEAFF | TGTGCCGGCAGCACCGGACAGGGGGGGACTGAAGCTTTCTTT
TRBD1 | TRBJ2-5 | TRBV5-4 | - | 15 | CASSLSQGAGETQYF | TGTGCCAGCAGCTTGTCTCAGGGGGCAGGAGAGACCCAGTACTTC
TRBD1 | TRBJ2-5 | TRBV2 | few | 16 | CASSYGTTGTGETQYF | TGTGCCAGCAGTTACGGGACAACCGGGACAGGGGAGACCCAGTACTTC
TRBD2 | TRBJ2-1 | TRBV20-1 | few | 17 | CSARDYTTSGRTNEQFF | TGCAGTGCTAGAGACTACACGACTAGCGGGAGAACTAATGAGCAGTTCTTC
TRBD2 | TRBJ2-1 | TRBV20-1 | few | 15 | CSAPAPSGRQDEQFF | TGCAGTGCCCCAGCCCCTAGCGGGAGGCAGGATGAGCAGTTCTTC
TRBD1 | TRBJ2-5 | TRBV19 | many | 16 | CASSRGGQGSLETQYF | TGTGCCAGTAGTAGAGGGGGACAGGGGTCTTTGGAGACCCAGTACTTC
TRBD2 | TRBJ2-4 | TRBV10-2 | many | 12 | CASGLAENIQYF | TGCGCCAGCGGACTAGCTGAGAACATTCAGTACTTC
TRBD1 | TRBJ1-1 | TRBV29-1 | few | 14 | CSVEDVAGGTEAFF | TGCAGCGTTGAAGATGTGGCAGGGGGCACTGAAGCTTTCTTT
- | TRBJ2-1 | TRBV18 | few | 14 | CASSPADNNNEQFF | TGTGCCAGCTCACCAGCGGACAACAACAATGAGCAGTTCTTC
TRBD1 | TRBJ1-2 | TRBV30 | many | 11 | CAWTGGYGYTF | TGTGCCTGGACAGGGGGCTATGGCTACACCTTC
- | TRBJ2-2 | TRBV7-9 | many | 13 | CASSFRNHGELFF | TGTGCCAGCAGCTTCAGGAACCACGGGGAGCTGTTTTTT
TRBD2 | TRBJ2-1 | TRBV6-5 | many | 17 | CASSYVGGRNSYNEQFF | TGTGCCAGCAGTTACGTAGGCGGGAGGAACTCCTACAATGAGCAGTTCTTC
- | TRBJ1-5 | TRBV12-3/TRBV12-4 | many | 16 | CASSFGVGRVGQPQHF | TGTGCCAGCAGTTTCGGGGTGGGCAGGGTTGGTCAGCCCCAGCATTTT
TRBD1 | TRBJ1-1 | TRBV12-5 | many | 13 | CASGGQGPPEAFF | TGTGCTAGTGGCGGACAGGGGCCACCCGAAGCTTTCTTT
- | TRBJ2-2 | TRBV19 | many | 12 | CASRVESGELFF | TGTGCCAGTAGGGTTGAATCCGGGGAGCTGTTTTTT
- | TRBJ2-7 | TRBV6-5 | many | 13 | CASSYLGRYEQYF | TGTGCCAGCAGTTACTTGGGAAGATACGAGCAGTACTTC
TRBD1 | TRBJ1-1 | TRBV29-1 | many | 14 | CSVGTGGSNTEAFF | TGCAGCGTTGGGACAGGGGGTTCTAACACTGAAGCTTTCTTT
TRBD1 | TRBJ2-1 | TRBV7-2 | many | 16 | CASSLTRDRPGNEQFF | TGTGCCAGCAGCTTAACCCGGGACAGACCTGGCAATGAGCAGTTCTTC
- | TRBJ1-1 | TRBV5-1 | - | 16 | CASSLAGVGGGTEAFF | TGCGCCAGCAGCTTGGCCGGGGTAGGGGGAGGCACTGAAGCTTTCTTT
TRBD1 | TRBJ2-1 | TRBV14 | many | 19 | CASSQPPTGFLGRYNEQFF | TGTGCCAGCAGCCAACCCCCGACAGGGTTCCTGGGGCGGTACAATGAGCAGTTCTTC
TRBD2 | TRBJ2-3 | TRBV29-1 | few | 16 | CSVEGLAGEGTDTQYF | TGCAGCGTTGAGGGACTAGCGGGAGAGGGCACAGATACGCAGTATTTT
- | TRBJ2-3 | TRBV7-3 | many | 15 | CASSSFGGSTDTQYF | TGTGCCAGCAGCTCCTTTGGAGGTAGCACAGATACGCAGTATTTT
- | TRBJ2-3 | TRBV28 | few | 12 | CASSPSHGTQYF | TGTGCCAGCAGTCCCAGCCATGGTACGCAGTATTTT
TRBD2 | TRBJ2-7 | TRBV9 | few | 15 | CASSEGLAGTCEQYF | TGTGCCAGCAGTGAGGGACTAGCGGGGACCTGCGAGCAGTACTTC
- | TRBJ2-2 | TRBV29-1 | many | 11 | CSFHFSGELFF | TGCAGCTTCCACTTTTCCGGGGAGCTGTTTTTT